The entry below describes one T cell receptor beta chain. The sample comes from a study of blood T cell repertoires in COVID-19. Study context: Material from acute and convalescent COVID-19 was sourced from the United States, Italy and Spain.

Using immunoSEQ multiplex PCR, the repertoire was profiled, and TCRdb retains in-frame clones only, with some absent. The sample holds 200,000 to 250,000 clones, approximately 80% seen once. Looked up from germline, CDR1 is LGHNA and CDR2 is YSLEER. V gave up 4 bases and J gave up 6 bases; unmatched junction bases: 8. The CDR3 extends over 16 amino acids. Sequences were obtained from peripheral blood. This receptor was identified in a woman of 80 years or more with acute or convalescent COVID-19. This chain uses TRBV4-3 with TRBJ1-4; TRBD1 agrees at 10 bases. DNA for the CDR3: TGCGCCAGCAGCCGACGGACAGGGGGAGTGGATGAAAAACTGTTTTTT. It specifies CASSRRTGGVDEKLFF.